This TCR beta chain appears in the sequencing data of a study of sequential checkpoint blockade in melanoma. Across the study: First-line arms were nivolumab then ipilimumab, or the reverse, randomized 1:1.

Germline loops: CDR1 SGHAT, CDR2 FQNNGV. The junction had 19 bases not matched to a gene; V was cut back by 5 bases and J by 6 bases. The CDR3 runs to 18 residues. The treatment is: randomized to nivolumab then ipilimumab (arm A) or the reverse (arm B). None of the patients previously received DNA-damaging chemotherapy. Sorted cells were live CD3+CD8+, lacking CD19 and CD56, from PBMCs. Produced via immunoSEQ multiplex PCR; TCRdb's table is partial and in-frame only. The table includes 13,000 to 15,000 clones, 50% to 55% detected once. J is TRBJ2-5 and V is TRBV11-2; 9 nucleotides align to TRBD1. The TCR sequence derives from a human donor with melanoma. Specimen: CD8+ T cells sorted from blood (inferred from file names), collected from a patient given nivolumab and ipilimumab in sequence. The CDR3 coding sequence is TGTGCCAGCAGCCGACACGTACCCGGGACAGGGTGGGGGAAGACCCAGTACTTC. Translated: CASSRHVPGTGWGKTQYF.